Listed here are 3 T cell receptor beta chains from one sample, sequenced in a study of Graves' ophthalmopathy and Graves' hyperthyroidism. Amplification of the TCR beta CDR3 regions used RNA transcripts (as template). The first round was an RT-PCR with HTBI primers, and the second round was a multiplex PCR. Each CDR3 protein gets one entry after TCRdb re-called the multiplex PCR reads with MiXCR. The table records roughly 1.1 million distinct CDR3 sequences, about 40% of them present only once. The sequenced sample was peripheral blood or thyroid tissue (not recorded which). All receptors come from an adult man with Graves' hyperthyroidism.

The chain uses TRBV7-2 and TRBJ1-1; possible D gene TRBD1, 5 bases. V was clipped by 4 bases and J by 9 bases, with 18 bases between them. CDR3 length: 14 residues. CDR1 and CDR2 from the germline V gene are SGHTA and FQGNSA. The CDR3, as DNA: TGTGCCAGCAGCTCACTCGGGGGGTCCAGAAAAGCTTTCTTT. It codes for CASSSLGGSRKAFF. The full variable domain, in which reference TRBV7-2 and TRBJ1-1 provide the parts outside the CDR3, is GAGVSQSPSNKVTEKGKDVELRCDPISGHTALYWYRQSLGQGLEFLIYFQGNSAPDKSGLPSDRFSAERTGGSVSTLTIQRTQQEDSAVYLCASSSLGGSRKAFFGQGTRLTVV.

This clonotype showed up many times. As DNA, the CDR3 is TGCAGTGCTAGAGCAATGACAGGTACTCATGGCTACACCTTC. This gives the protein CSARAMTGTHGYTF. J is TRBJ1-2 and V is TRBV20-1, with TRBD1 as a possible D gene (6 bases). CDR1 is DFQATT and CDR2 is SNEGSKA in the germline V gene (reference sequence). The V end lost 1 base, the J end lost 6 bases, and 15 bases lay between the germline ends. The length of the CDR3 is 14 residues.

There are many counts of this clonotype. J is TRBJ1-6 and V is TRBV20-1, with 10 nucleotides matching TRBD1. The junction had 6 bases not matched to a gene; V was cut back by 6 bases and J by 7 bases. In germline, CDR1 is DFQATT, CDR2 SNEGSKA (reference sequence). The CDR3 runs 14 residues. For the CDR3, the DNA is TGCAGTGCCCCAGGGGGACAGGGGAATTCACCCCTCCACTTT. It specifies CSAPGGQGNSPLHF.